A selection of T cell receptor beta chains follows, all from one sample in a study of regulatory T cells in long-lasting Graves disease. TCRdb passed the multiplex PCR reads through MiXCR, listing each CDR3 protein once. The sample carries over 300,000 distinct CDR3 sequences, roughly a sixth recorded once. The input for sequencing was peripheral blood mononuclear cells (PBMCs), taken at new diagnosis, from a patient treated with antithyroid drugs. Source of these receptors: a female donor with Graves disease. Each CDR3 is given with its conserved first and last residue. A D gene is named only where the DNA matches it firmly. Only part of the rows carry a size: once, few, many, or a class if the clone is expanded.

v_call	j_call	d_call	clone_size	cdr3_aa	cdr3_nt
TRBV30	TRBJ2-7	-	many	CAWSELGYEQYF	TGTGCCTGGAGTGAATTAGGGTACGAGCAGTACTTC
TRBV20-1	TRBJ2-7	-	-	CSAREGLARESYEQYF	TGCAGTGCTAGAGAGGGGCTAGCGCGAGAGTCCTACGAGCAGTACTTC
TRBV12-3/TRBV12-4	TRBJ2-4	-	-	CASSLVEGIQYF	TGTGCCAGCAGTTTGGTCGAGGGCATTCAGTACTTC
TRBV28	TRBJ2-1	-	many	CASSPLAQITPDEQFF	TGTGCCAGCAGCCCACTAGCACAGATCACACCCGATGAGCAGTTCTTC
TRBV3-1	TRBJ1-5	-	many	CASSQDRGTGPQHF	TGTGCCAGCAGCCAAGATAGGGGGACCGGGCCCCAGCATTTT
TRBV9	TRBJ1-4	-	many	CASSPSSGFNEKLFF	TGTGCCAGCAGTCCGTCCTCCGGGTTTAATGAAAAACTGTTTTTT
TRBV12-3/TRBV12-4	TRBJ2-1	-	many	CASTPGERSRSYNEQFF	TGTGCCAGCACCCCGGGGGAGCGGTCCCGCTCCTACAATGAGCAGTTCTTC
TRBV9	TRBJ1-4	TRBD1	many	CASSPWTGNEKLFF	TGTGCCAGCAGCCCCTGGACAGGGAATGAAAAACTGTTTTTT
TRBV27	TRBJ2-7	-	many	CASSLGGGGSYEQYF	TGTGCCAGCAGCCTAGGGGGAGGGGGCTCCTACGAGCAGTACTTC
TRBV18	TRBJ2-7	-	few	CASSPLLQGVHEQYF	TGTGCCAGCTCACCACTTCTGCAGGGAGTACACGAGCAGTACTTC
TRBV10-2	TRBJ2-3	TRBD2	-	CATKRAGGYTDTQYF	TGCGCCACCAAGCGAGCGGGGGGGTACACAGATACGCAGTATTTT
TRBV7-9	TRBJ2-2	-	many	CASSISDDTGELFF	TGTGCCAGCAGCATTAGTGATGACACCGGGGAGCTGTTTTTT
TRBV18	TRBJ1-4	-	-	CASSLPGRINEKLFF	TGTGCCAGCTCACTACCGGGACGGATCAATGAAAAACTGTTTTTT
TRBV6-2/TRBV6-3	TRBJ2-7	-	-	CASSQKFYEQYF	TGTGCCAGCAGTCAAAAATTCTACGAGCAGTACTTC
TRBV12-3/TRBV12-4	TRBJ2-2	TRBD1	many	CASSLRTGGTGELFF	TGTGCCAGCAGTTTACGGACAGGGGGCACCGGGGAGCTGTTTTTT
TRBV7-9	TRBJ2-2	TRBD2	many	CASSGGLAGGLTGELFF	TGTGCCAGCAGCGGAGGACTAGCGGGGGGCCTCACCGGGGAGCTGTTTTTT
TRBV28	TRBJ2-2	TRBD2	few	CASSLPGLAGHRTGELFF	TGTGCCAGCAGTTTGCCCGGACTAGCGGGGCACCGCACCGGGGAGCTGTTTTTT
TRBV3-1	TRBJ1-6	-	many	CASSQPGDSPLHF	TGTGCCAGCAGCCAGCCAGGGGATTCACCCCTCCACTTT
TRBV28	TRBJ2-6	TRBD1	-	CASSSPATGGAVGANVLTF	TGTGCCAGCAGTTCCCCCGCCACAGGGGGCGCGGTGGGGGCCAACGTCCTGACTTTC
TRBV29-1	TRBJ2-2	-	few	CSVESGELFF	TGCAGCGTTGAATCCGGGGAGCTGTTTTTT
TRBV6-5	TRBJ1-1	-	few	CASSYRPGWVLGTEAFF	TGTGCCAGCAGTTACCGCCCAGGGTGGGTTCTGGGCACTGAAGCTTTCTTT
TRBV25-1	TRBJ1-2	-	many	CASSDIMTESYGYTF	TGTGCCAGCAGTGATATTATGACAGAGAGCTATGGCTACACCTTC
TRBV28	TRBJ2-7	TRBD2	many	CASSLWASGVYEQYF	TGTGCCAGCAGTCTGTGGGCTAGCGGAGTCTACGAGCAGTACTTC
TRBV27	TRBJ1-2	TRBD1	many	CASSLISGTGANGYTF	TGTGCCAGCAGTTTGATTTCTGGGACAGGGGCGAATGGCTACACCTTC
TRBV6-2/TRBV6-3	TRBJ2-3	-	many	CASSESNSPTDTQYF	TGCGCCAGCAGTGAGTCGAACAGTCCCACAGATACGCAGTATTTT
TRBV6-2/TRBV6-3	TRBJ1-3	-	-	CASWAFGNTIYF	TGTGCCAGTTGGGCCTTCGGAAACACCATATATTTT
TRBV9	TRBJ2-3	-	many	CASSTISTDTQYF	TGTGCCAGCAGCACGATAAGCACAGATACGCAGTATTTT
TRBV29-1	TRBJ2-1	-	many	CSVEKSSNEQFF	TGCAGCGTTGAAAAAAGCAGCAATGAGCAGTTCTTC
TRBV7-2	TRBJ2-3	TRBD1	-	CASSSPRTGGLTDTQYF	TGTGCCAGCAGCTCCCCCCGGACAGGGGGCTTGACAGATACGCAGTATTTT
TRBV12-3/TRBV12-4	TRBJ1-2	-	many	CASSDGGYGYTF	TGTGCCAGCAGTGACGGAGGCTATGGCTACACCTTC
TRBV20-1	TRBJ1-2	TRBD1	many	CSARDRVGYGYTF	TGCAGTGCTCGGGACAGGGTTGGCTATGGCTACACCTTC
TRBV27	TRBJ2-4	-	-	CASSRNSVAKNIQYF	TGTGCCAGCAGCCGTAATTCGGTAGCCAAAAACATTCAGTACTTC
TRBV27	TRBJ2-4	TRBD2	many	CASSPGLAAKNIQYF	TGTGCCAGCAGTCCGGGACTAGCGGCCAAAAACATTCAGTACTTC
TRBV7-2	TRBJ2-3	-	many	CASSLEPEDTQYF	TGTGCCAGCAGCTTAGAGCCAGAAGATACGCAGTATTTT
TRBV28	TRBJ2-5	TRBD2	-	CASSLAPGGGKTQYF	TGTGCCAGCAGCTTAGCCCCAGGCGGGGGAAAGACCCAGTACTTC
TRBV2	TRBJ2-4	-	-	CASSPEAQNIQYF	TGTGCCAGCAGCCCAGAAGCCCAAAACATTCAGTACTTC
TRBV18	TRBJ2-7	-	many	CASSPDGSPYEQYF	TGTGCCAGCTCACCTGACGGGTCCCCCTACGAGCAGTACTTC
TRBV19	TRBJ1-5	-	few	CATGLPSNQPQHF	TGTGCCACCGGGCTCCCTAGCAATCAGCCCCAGCATTTT
TRBV3-1	TRBJ1-1	TRBD1	few	CASSQPRDRGRSGTEAFF	TGTGCCAGCAGCCAACCCCGGGACAGGGGGCGCTCGGGCACTGAAGCTTTCTTT
TRBV7-8	TRBJ1-1	-	many	CASSLGEGLNTEAFF	TGTGCCAGCAGCTTAGGAGAGGGCCTGAACACTGAAGCTTTCTTT
TRBV10-3	TRBJ1-1	-	many	CAISESDTPNTEAFF	TGTGCCATCAGTGAGTCCGACACCCCGAACACTGAAGCTTTCTTT
TRBV2	TRBJ1-6	-	many	CASRRDGNSPLHF	TGTGCCAGCAGGCGGGACGGAAATTCACCCCTCCACTTT
TRBV2	TRBJ2-1	TRBD2	-	CASSGTSGSSYNEQFF	TGTGCCAGCAGTGGGACTAGCGGGAGTTCCTACAATGAGCAGTTCTTC
TRBV11-2	TRBJ2-1	TRBD2	many	CASSLTSGRSSYNEQFF	TGTGCCAGCAGCCTGACTAGCGGCCGGAGCTCCTACAATGAGCAGTTCTTC
TRBV2	TRBJ2-2	-	few	CASRGTSGELFF	TGTGCCAGCAGGGGGACATCTGGGGAGCTGTTTTTT
TRBV24-1	TRBJ2-1	-	few	CATSDLRSPYNEQFF	TGTGCCACCAGTGATTTGAGGAGCCCCTACAATGAGCAGTTCTTC